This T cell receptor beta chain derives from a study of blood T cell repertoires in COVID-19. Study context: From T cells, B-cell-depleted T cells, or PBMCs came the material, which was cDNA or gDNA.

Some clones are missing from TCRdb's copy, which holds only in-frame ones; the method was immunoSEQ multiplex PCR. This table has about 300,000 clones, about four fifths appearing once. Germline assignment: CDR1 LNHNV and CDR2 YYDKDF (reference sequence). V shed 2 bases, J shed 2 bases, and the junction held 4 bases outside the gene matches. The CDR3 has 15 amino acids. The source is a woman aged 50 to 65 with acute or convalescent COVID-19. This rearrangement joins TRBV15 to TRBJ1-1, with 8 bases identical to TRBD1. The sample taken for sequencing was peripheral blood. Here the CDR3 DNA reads TGTGCCACCAGCAGATTGGACAGGGACAACACTGAAGCTTTCTTT. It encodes CATSRLDRDNTEAFF.